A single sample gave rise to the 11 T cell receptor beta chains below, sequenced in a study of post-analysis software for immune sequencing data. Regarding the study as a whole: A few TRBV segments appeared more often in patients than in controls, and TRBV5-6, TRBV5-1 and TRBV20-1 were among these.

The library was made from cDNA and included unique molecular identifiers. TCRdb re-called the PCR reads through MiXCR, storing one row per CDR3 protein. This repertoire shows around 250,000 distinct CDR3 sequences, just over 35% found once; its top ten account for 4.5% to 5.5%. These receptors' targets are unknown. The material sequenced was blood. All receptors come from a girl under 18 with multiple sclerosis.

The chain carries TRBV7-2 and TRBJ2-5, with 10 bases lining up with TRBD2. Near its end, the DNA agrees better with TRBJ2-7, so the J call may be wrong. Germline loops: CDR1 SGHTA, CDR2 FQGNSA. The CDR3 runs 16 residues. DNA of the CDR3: TGTGCCAGCAGCTTAGACCTATCTAGCGGGAGCTACGAGCAGTACTTC. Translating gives CASSLDLSSGSYEQYF.

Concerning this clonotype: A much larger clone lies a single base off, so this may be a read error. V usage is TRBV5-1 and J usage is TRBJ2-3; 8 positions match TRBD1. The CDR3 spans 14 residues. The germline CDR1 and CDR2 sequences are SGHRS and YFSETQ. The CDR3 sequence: CASSLGTGIDTRYF. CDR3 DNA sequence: TGCGCCAGCAGCTTAGGGACAGGTATAGATACGCGGTATTTT.

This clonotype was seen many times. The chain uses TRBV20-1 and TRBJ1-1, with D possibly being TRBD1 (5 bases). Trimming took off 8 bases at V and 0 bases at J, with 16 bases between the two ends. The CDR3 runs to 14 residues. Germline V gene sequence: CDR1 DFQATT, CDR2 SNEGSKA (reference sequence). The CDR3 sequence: CSPVGTALNTEAFF. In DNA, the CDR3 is TGCAGTCCTGTAGGGACGGCGTTGAACACTGAAGCTTTCTTT.

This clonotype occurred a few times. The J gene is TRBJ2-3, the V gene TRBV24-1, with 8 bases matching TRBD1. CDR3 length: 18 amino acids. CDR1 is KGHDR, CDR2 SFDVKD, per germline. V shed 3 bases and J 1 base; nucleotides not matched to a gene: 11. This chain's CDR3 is CATSDPTLTGAGTDTQYF. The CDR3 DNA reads TGTGCCACCAGTGATCCAACCTTGACAGGGGCGGGCACAGATACGCAGTATTTT.

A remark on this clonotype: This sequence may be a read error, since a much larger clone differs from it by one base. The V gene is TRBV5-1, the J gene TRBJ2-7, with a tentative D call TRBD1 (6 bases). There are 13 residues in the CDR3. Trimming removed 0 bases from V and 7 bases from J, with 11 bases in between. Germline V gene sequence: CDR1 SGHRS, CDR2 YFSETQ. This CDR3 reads CASSLARGHEQYF. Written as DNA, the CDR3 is TGCGCCAGCAGCTTGGCCAGGGGCCATGAGCAGTACTTC.

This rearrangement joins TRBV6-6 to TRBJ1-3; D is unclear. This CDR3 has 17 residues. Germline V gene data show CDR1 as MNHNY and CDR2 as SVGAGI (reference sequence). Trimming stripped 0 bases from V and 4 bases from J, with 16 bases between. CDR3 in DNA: TGTGCCAGCAGTTACTCAGCTGACTATCTAGCAGGAAACACCATATATTTT. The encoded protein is CASSYSADYLAGNTIYF.

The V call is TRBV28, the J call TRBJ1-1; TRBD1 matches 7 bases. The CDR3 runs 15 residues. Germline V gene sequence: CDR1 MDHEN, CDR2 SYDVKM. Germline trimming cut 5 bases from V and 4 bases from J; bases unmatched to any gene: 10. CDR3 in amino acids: CASSPLEGAGTEAFF. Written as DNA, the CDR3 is TGTGCCAGCAGTCCGCTGGAGGGGGCCGGCACTGAAGCTTTCTTT.

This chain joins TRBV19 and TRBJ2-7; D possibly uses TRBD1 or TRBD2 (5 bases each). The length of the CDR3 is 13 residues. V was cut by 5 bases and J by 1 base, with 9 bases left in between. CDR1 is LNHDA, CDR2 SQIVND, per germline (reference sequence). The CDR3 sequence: CASSAWGSYEQYF. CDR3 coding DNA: TGTGCCAGTAGTGCCTGGGGGTCCTACGAGCAGTACTTC.

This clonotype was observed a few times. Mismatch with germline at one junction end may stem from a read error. In nucleotides, the CDR3 is TGTACCAGCAGGAAGCAGGGGGCCGACGAGCAGTACTTC. Protein: CTSRKQGADEQYF. This chain links TRBV2 with TRBJ2-7; 8 bases are shared with TRBD1. The CDR3 spans 13 residues. Germline V lookup: CDR1 SNHLY, CDR2 FYNNEI.

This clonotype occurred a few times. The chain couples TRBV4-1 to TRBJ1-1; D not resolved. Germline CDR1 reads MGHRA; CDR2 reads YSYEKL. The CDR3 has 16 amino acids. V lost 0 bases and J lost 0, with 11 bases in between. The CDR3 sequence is CASSQEPSGMNTEAFF. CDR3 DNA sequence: TGCGCCAGCAGCCAAGAGCCCAGTGGCATGAACACTGAAGCTTTCTTT.

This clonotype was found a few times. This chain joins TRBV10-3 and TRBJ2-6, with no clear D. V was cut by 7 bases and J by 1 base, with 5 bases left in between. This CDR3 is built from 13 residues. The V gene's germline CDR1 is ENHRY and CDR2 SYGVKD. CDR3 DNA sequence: TGTGCCATCACTGCATCTGGGGCCAACGTCCTGACTTTC. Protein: CAITASGANVLTF.